A single sample gave rise to the 26 T cell receptor beta chains below, sequenced in a study of human T cells and chemical hapten exposure. The time point here: patch test 2, 6 weeks after DPC sensitization. Noted treatment: therapeutic diphenylcyclopropenone sensitization with weekly scalp DPC. Each CDR3 protein gets one entry after TCRdb re-called the RACE reads with MiXCR. Among hundreds of thousands of distinct CDR3 sequences listed, roughly 6.3% were seen once. The sample consisted of whole blood, taken in connection with sensitization to the hapten diphenylcyclopropenone (DPC). These receptors all stem from a woman in her late teens or twenties with alopecia areata. Some clones in this sample may be carry-over from other donors' samples.

This clonotype was detected once. This chain links TRBV5-1 with TRBJ2-3; TRBD1 or TRBD2 may be the D gene (5 bases each). The V gene lost 0 bases and the J gene lost 0 bases, with 11 bases spanning the gap. The length of the CDR3 is 16 residues. Germline V gene lookup returns CDR1 SGHRS and CDR2 YFSETQ. Written as DNA, the CDR3 is TGCGCCAGCAGCTTGGGAGGGGTCTTGAGCACAGATACGCAGTATTTT. Protein sequence: CASSLGGVLSTDTQYF.

This clonotype showed up just a few times. The CDR3 DNA sequence: TGTGCCAGCAGCTCGACAGGGGGTCTCGACGAGCAGTACTTC. As protein: CASSSTGGLDEQYF. The chain has TRBV13 and TRBJ2-7; 9 bases map to TRBD1. The J segment lost 5 bases and the V segment lost 4 bases, leaving 6 bases of the junction unmatched. The CDR3 covers 14 residues. Germline V CDR1 and CDR2: PRHDT, FYEKMQ (reference sequence).

In this sample, this clonotype turned up a few times. The chain couples TRBV5-1 to TRBJ1-5; 8 bases are a match to TRBD1. Germline lookup yields CDR1 SGHRS and CDR2 YFSETQ. CDR3 length equals 13 residues. V lost 6 bases and J lost 7; bases outside the gene matches: 6. The CDR3 protein is CASTETGGQPQHF. The CDR3 DNA is TGCGCCAGCACCGAAACAGGGGGACAGCCCCAGCATTTT.

This clonotype was counted many times. J is TRBJ1-2 and V is TRBV4-1; no definite D call. Germline V lookup: CDR1 MGHRA, CDR2 YSYEKL. Trimming took off 0 bases at V and 2 bases at J, with 10 bases between the two ends. The CDR3 loop spans 15 amino acids. The CDR3 region is CASSQEVSDNYGYTF. The CDR3 DNA sequence: TGCGCCAGCAGCCAAGAGGTATCTGACAACTATGGCTACACCTTC.

This clonotype has a count of ten or more. In DNA form, the CDR3 reads TGTGCCAGCAGTCTTCGGGACAGAGCTTTCTTT. Translated: CASSLRDRAFF. The genes are TRBV12-3 or TRBV12-4 and TRBJ1-1; 7 bases agree with TRBD1. Trimming at V came to 5 bases and at J to 10 bases, leaving 4 bases not matched to a gene. The CDR3 is 11 amino acids.

This clonotype was seen at least ten times. The chain combines TRBV20-1 with TRBJ2-3; D is unclear. Germline-derived CDR1 and CDR2 are DFQATT and SNEGSKA (reference sequence). The CDR3 is made up of 15 amino acids. V lost 5 bases and J 7 bases, leaving 22 bases between the germline ends. CDR3 in DNA: TGCAGTGCTTCCAATTTAGAGTCGGTAGCTTATACGCAGTATTTT. Its protein product is CSASNLESVAYTQYF.

This clonotype was picked up many times. The chain recombines TRBV18 with TRBJ1-1, with 7 bases fitting TRBD1. Germline lookup yields CDR1 KGHSH and CDR2 LQKENI. CDR3 size: 17 residues. V shed 1 base, J shed 4 bases, and the junction held 12 bases outside the gene matches. The CDR3 nucleotides are TGTGCCAGCTCACCACGGGAAACAGGGGTTGGCGGCACTGAAGCTTTCTTT. This sequence encodes CASSPRETGVGGTEAFF.

This clonotype was seen ten or more times. Compared with germline, one end of the junction differs, possibly owing to a read error. This chain joins TRBV6-1 and TRBJ1-6; D possibly corresponds to TRBD1 (5 bases). Germline lookup yields CDR1 MNHNS and CDR2 SASEGT. This CDR3 has 11 residues. CDR3 protein: CASEGSHRAQF. In DNA form, the CDR3 reads TGTGCCAGTGAGGGGTCCCATCGCGCGCAGTTT.

The gene calls are TRBV12-3 or TRBV12-4 and TRBJ1-5; D might be TRBD1 (6 bases). V was clipped by 4 bases and J by 6 bases, with 13 bases between them. The CDR3 runs 14 residues. CDR3 amino acids: CASSYRGGGQPQHF. CDR3 coding DNA: TGTGCCAGCAGTTATAGGGGGGGAGGTCAGCCCCAGCATTTT.

DNA for the CDR3: TGTGCCAGCAGCTTATCCCCGGACAGCTATCAGCCCCAGCATTTT. Translating gives CASSLSPDSYQPQHF. This chain uses TRBV7-2 with TRBJ1-5; the D gene is possibly TRBD1 (6 bases). Germline CDR1 reads SGHTA; CDR2 reads FQGNSA. The V end was cut by 2 bases, the J end by 5 bases, with 13 bases between. This CDR3 comprises 15 residues.

J is TRBJ2-1 and V is TRBV7-2; D might be TRBD1 (5 bases). This CDR3 has 15 residues. Trimming cost V 1 base and J 8 bases, with 15 bases left between them. Germline V lookup: CDR1 SGHTA, CDR2 FQGNSA. CDR3 region: CASSLVSQGRYEQFF. For the CDR3, the DNA is TGTGCCAGCAGCTTAGTTAGTCAGGGAAGGTATGAGCAGTTCTTC.

The table lists this clonotype with many counts. This chain joins TRBV6-2 or TRBV6-3 and TRBJ1-6, with D hard to call. This CDR3 is 16 amino acids long. Trimming took 6 bases from V and 5 from J, leaving 17 bases between them. CDR1 is MNHEY, CDR2 SVGEGT, per germline. The CDR3 is CASRSLPDVDNSPLHF. The DNA of the CDR3 is TGTGCCAGCAGATCCCTGCCAGACGTGGATAATTCACCCCTCCACTTT.

There are many counts of this clonotype. The CDR3 region is CSADLLIPGGMNTEAFF. CDR3 nucleotide sequence: TGCAGTGCTGATCTACTCATTCCAGGGGGCATGAACACTGAAGCTTTCTTT. This chain joins TRBV20-1 and TRBJ1-1, with TRBD1 matching over 8 bases. Germline lookup yields CDR1 DFQATT and CDR2 SNEGSKA (reference sequence). The CDR3 extends over 17 amino acids. V was pared by 5 bases and J by 0 bases, with 14 bases of the junction left unmatched.

Concerning this clonotype: This sequence may be a read error, since a much larger clone differs from it by one base. V and J are TRBV6-6 and TRBJ2-3; D is undetermined. The germline V and J ends were trimmed by 3 bases and 4 bases, with 14 bases remaining between them. The CDR3 spans 15 residues. Per the germline V gene, CDR1 is MNHNY and CDR2 is SVGAGI (reference sequence). The CDR3 region has the DNA TGTGCCAGCAGTTATCCGGTTGGCAGCTCAGATACGCAGTATTTT. Amino acid sequence: CASSYPVGSSDTQYF.

This chain links TRBV29-1 with TRBJ1-4, with 7 positions matching TRBD1. The germline V gene encodes CDR1 SQVTM and CDR2 ANQGSEA. Trimming removed 1 base from V and 8 bases from J; junction bases left unmatched: 10. CDR3 length: 15 residues. CDR3 coding DNA: TGCAGCGTTGAAGGGGCCACAGGGGTCTACGAAAAACTGTTTTTT. This sequence encodes CSVEGATGVYEKLFF.

In this sample, this clonotype turned up a few times. V gene TRBV4-1 combines with J gene TRBJ1-1, with D possibly being TRBD1 (6 bases). Trimming pared 3 bases from V and 7 bases from J, leaving 15 bases between. This CDR3 has 14 residues. Germline V gene lookup returns CDR1 MGHRA and CDR2 YSYEKL. The CDR3 spells CASSHQRGDLEAFF. In nucleotides, the CDR3 is TGCGCCAGCAGCCACCAGAGGGGGGATCTTGAAGCTTTCTTT.

This clonotype was observed a handful of times. The chain carries TRBV29-1 and TRBJ1-2, with D perhaps matching TRBD1 (5 bases). The CDR3 consists of 16 residues. Trimming removed 3 bases from V and 4 bases from J, with 21 bases in between. In germline, CDR1 is SQVTM, CDR2 ANQGSEA. The CDR3 DNA follows: TGCAGCGTTGATTTGTCAGACAACATGCAGGGCTATGGCTACACCTTC. Translation: CSVDLSDNMQGYGYTF.

V gene TRBV6-5 combines with J gene TRBJ1-4; D possibly corresponds to TRBD1 (5 bases). V was clipped by 0 bases and J by 0 bases, with 11 bases between them. From germline, CDR1 is MNHEY and CDR2 SVGAGI. The CDR3 totals 17 residues. In nucleotides, the CDR3 is TGTGCCAGCAGTTACTCTAGGGGTGGGTCAACTAATGAAAAACTGTTTTTT. Its protein is CASSYSRGGSTNEKLFF.

The chain links TRBV24-1 to TRBJ2-2, with 9 bases aligning to TRBD1. V lost 3 bases and J lost 6; bases outside the gene matches: 4. The CDR3 has 15 residues. The germline V gene encodes CDR1 KGHDR and CDR2 SFDVKD. The CDR3 sequence: CATSDPGQGSGELFF. The CDR3 DNA reads as TGTGCCACCAGTGATCCGGGACAGGGTTCCGGGGAGCTGTTTTTT.

This clonotype was recorded at least ten times. The V gene is TRBV20-1, the J gene TRBJ2-3, with 10 bases matching TRBD2. Trimming took 5 bases from V and 6 from J; bases not matched to a gene: 5. Germline V gene lookup returns CDR1 DFQATT and CDR2 SNEGSKA (reference sequence). The length of the CDR3 is 13 residues. CDR3 residues: CSAERGGPDTQYF. CDR3 in DNA: TGCAGTGCTGAGCGGGGGGGCCCCGATACGCAGTATTTT.

This clonotype was picked up many times. The chain combines TRBV29-1 with TRBJ1-2, with D maybe TRBD1 (5 bases). Per the germline V gene, CDR1 is SQVTM and CDR2 is ANQGSEA. V was cut by 2 bases and J by 4 bases, with 11 bases left in between. CDR3 length: 13 residues. The CDR3 region has the DNA TGCAGCGTTGAATTACGGGACGGCTATGGCTACACCTTC. Translation: CSVELRDGYGYTF.

Notes on this clonotype: It may be a read error: a sequence one base away is much more abundant. The chain is built from TRBV6-1 and TRBJ1-5; D not certain. Trimming took 11 bases from V and 0 from J, leaving 11 bases between them. This CDR3 is built from 13 residues. The germline CDR1 and CDR2 sequences are MNHNS and SASEGT. The CDR3 region is CACSTVSNQPQHF. The CDR3 coding sequence is TGTGCCTGTTCTACAGTTAGCAATCAGCCCCAGCATTTT.

The table lists this clonotype with many counts. The rearrangement uses TRBV6-6 and TRBJ1-6; TRBD1 might be the D (5 bases). V was clipped by 3 bases and J by 7 bases, with 16 bases between them. This CDR3 region has 16 residues. Germline CDR1 and CDR2: MNHNY and SVGAGI (reference sequence). CDR3 region: CASSYEGQAANSPLHF. The CDR3, as DNA: TGTGCCAGCAGTTATGAAGGACAAGCGGCCAATTCACCCCTCCACTTT.

This chain links TRBV28 with TRBJ2-6, with D perhaps being TRBD1 or TRBD2 (5 bases each). This CDR3 contains 18 residues. Trimming removed 5 bases at V and 0 bases at J, with 17 bases between. Germline V gene lookup returns CDR1 MDHEN and CDR2 SYDVKM. The CDR3 DNA sequence: TGTGCCAGCAGTACTAGGCAGGGTAGCTACTCTGGGGCCAACGTCCTGACTTTC. Protein sequence: CASSTRQGSYSGANVLTF.

J is TRBJ2-6 and V is TRBV7-3; D not certain. The V gene lost 5 bases and the J gene lost 0 bases, with 8 bases spanning the gap. CDR3 length: 15 residues. CDR1 SGHTA and CDR2 FQGTGA come from the germline V gene. Here the CDR3 DNA reads TGTGCCAGCAGCGTCAGCCTCTCTGGGGCCAACGTCCTGACTTTC. Its protein is CASSVSLSGANVLTF. Full variable domain (missing parts from reference TRBV7-3 and TRBJ2-6): GAGVSQTPSNKVTEKGKYVELRCDPISGHTALYWYRQSLGQGPEFLIYFQGTGAADDSGLPNDRFFAVRPEGSVSTLKIQRTERGDSAVYLCASSVSLSGANVLTFGAGSRLTVL.

The chain couples TRBV29-1 to TRBJ2-7; 7 bases map to TRBD1. The CDR3 contains 15 residues. In germline, CDR1 is SQVTM, CDR2 ANQGSEA. V lost 4 bases to trimming and J lost 5 bases; unmatched junction nucleotides: 14. Written as DNA, the CDR3 is TGCAGCGTTGCCCCGAGCCTCGACAGGGCCCACGAGCAGTACTTC. It yields the protein CSVAPSLDRAHEQYF.